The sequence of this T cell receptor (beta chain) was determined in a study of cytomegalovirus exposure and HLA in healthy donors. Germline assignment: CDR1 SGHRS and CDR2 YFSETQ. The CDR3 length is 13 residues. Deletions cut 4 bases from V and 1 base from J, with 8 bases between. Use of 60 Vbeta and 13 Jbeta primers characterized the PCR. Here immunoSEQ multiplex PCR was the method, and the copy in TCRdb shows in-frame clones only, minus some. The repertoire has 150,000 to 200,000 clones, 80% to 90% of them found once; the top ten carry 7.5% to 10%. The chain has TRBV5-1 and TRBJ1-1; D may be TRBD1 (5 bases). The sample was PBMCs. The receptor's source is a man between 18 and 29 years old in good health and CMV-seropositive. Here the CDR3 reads CASSPRANTEAFF. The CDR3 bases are TGCGCCAGCAGCCCCAGGGCGAACACTGAAGCTTTCTTT.